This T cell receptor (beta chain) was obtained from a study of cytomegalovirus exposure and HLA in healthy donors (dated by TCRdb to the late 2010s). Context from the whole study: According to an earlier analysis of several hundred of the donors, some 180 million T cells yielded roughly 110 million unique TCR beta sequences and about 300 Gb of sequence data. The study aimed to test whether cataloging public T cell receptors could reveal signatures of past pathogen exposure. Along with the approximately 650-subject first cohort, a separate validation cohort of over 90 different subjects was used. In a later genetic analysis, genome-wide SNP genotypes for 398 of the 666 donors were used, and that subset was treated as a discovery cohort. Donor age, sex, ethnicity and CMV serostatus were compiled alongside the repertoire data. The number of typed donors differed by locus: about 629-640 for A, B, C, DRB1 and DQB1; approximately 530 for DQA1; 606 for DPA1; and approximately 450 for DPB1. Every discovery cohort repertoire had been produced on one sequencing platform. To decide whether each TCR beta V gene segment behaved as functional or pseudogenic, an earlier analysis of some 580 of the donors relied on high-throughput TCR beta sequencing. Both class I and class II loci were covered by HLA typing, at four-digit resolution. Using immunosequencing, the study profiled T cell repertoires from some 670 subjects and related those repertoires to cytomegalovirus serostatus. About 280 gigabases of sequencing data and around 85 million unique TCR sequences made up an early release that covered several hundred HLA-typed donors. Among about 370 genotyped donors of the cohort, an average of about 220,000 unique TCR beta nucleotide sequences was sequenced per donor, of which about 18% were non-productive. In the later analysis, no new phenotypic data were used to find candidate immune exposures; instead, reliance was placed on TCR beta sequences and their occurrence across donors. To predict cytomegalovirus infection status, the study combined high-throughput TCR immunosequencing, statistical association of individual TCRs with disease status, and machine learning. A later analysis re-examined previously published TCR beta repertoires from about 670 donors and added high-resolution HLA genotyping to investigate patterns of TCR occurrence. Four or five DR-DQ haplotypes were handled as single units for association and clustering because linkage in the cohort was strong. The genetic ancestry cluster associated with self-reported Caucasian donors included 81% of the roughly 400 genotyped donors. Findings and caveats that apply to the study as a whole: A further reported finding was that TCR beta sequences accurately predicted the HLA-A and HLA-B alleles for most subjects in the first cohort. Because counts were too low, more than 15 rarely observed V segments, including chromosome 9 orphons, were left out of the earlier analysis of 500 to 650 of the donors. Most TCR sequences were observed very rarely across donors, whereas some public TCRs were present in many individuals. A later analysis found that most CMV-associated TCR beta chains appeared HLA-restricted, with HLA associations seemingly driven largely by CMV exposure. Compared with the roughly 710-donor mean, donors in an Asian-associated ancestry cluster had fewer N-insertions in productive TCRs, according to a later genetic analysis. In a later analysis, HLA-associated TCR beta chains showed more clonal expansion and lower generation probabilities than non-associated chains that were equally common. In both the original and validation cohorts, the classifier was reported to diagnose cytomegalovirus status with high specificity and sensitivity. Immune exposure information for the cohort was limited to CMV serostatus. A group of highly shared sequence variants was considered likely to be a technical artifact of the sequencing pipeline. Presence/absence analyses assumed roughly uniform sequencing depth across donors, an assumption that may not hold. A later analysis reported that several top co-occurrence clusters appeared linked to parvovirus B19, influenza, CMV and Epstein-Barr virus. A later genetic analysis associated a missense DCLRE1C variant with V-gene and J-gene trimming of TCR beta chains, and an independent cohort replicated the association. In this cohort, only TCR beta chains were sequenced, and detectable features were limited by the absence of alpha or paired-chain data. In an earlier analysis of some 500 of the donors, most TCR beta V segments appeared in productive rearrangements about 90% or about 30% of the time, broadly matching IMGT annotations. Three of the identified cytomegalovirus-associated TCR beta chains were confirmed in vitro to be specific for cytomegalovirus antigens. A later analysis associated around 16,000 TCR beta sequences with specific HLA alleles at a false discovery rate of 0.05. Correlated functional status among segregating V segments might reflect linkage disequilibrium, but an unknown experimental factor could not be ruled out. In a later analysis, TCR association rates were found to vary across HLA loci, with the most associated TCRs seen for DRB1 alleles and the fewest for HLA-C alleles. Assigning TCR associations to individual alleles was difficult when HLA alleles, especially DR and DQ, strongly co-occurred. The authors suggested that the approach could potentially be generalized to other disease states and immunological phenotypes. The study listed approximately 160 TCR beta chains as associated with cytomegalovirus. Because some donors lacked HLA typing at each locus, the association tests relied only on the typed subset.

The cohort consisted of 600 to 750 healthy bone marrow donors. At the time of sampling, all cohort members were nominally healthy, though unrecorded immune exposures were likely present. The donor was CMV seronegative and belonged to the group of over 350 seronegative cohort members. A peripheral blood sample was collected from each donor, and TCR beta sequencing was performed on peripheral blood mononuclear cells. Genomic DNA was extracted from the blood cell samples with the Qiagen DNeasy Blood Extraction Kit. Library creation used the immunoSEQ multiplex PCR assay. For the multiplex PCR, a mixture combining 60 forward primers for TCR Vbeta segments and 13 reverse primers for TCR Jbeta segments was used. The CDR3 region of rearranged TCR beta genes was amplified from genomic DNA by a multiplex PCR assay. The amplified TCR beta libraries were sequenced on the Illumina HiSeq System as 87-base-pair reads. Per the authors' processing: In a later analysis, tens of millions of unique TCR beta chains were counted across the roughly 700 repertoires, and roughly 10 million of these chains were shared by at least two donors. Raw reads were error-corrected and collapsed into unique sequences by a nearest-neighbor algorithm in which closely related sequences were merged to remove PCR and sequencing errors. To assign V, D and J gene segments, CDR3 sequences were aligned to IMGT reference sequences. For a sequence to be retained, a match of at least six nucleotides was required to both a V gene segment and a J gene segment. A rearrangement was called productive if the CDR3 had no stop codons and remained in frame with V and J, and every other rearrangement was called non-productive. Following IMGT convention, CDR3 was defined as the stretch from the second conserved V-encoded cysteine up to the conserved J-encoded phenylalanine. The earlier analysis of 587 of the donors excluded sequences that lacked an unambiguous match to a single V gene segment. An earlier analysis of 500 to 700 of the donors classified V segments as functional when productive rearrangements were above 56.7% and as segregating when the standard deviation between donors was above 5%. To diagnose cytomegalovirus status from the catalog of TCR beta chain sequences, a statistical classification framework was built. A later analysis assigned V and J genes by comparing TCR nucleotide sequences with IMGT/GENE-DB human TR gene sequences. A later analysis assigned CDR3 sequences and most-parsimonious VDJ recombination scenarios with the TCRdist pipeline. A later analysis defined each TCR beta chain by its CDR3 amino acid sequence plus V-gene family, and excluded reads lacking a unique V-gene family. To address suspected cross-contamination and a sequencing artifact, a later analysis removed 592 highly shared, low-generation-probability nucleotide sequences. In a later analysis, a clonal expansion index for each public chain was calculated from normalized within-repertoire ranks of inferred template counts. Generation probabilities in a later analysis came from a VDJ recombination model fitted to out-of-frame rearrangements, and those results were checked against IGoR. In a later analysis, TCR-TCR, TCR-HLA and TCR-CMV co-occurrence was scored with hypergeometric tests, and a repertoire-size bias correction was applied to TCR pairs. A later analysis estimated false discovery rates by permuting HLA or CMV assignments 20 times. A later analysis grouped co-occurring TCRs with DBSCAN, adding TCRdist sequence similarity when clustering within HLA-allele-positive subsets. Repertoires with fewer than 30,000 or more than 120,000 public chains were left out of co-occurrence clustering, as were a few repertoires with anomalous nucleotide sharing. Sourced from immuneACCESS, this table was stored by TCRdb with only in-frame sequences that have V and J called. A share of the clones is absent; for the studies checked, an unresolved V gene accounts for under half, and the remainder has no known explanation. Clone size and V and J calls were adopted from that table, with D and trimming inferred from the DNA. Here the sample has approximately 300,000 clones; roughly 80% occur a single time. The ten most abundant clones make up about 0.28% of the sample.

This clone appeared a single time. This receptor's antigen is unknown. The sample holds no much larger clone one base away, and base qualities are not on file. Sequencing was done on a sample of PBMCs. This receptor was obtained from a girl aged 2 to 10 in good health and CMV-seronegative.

The CDR3 sequence is CASRPGYHEQYF. The nucleotides read TGTGCCAGCAGGCCCGGGTACCACGAGCAGTACTTC. The rearranged segments are TRBV28 and TRBJ2-7, with no confidently assigned D gene. The germline V gene supplies CDR1 MDHEN and CDR2 SYDVKM. Including the terminal cysteine and phenylalanine, the CDR3 comprises 12 residues. The retained sequence is limited to the CDR3, 36 bases, with the frame set at the first base. Trimming at the junction amounts to 6 bases on V and 5 bases on J, and the germline ends lie 11 bases apart.